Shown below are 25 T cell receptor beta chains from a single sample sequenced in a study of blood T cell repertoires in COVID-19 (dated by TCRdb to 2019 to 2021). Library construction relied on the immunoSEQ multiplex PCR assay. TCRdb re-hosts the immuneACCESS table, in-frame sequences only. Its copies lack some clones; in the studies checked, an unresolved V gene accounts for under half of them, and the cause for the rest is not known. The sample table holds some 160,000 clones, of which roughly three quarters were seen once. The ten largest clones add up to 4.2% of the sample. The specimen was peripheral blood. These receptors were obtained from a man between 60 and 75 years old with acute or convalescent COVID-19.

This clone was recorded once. For the CDR3, the DNA is TGTGCCAGCAGTGACACGAGCTTGGGGGCTTACGAGCAGTACTTC. Protein sequence: CASSDTSLGAYEQYF. The chain combines TRBV6-1 with TRBJ2-7; D possibly corresponds to TRBD1 (6 bases). With 3 bases removed from V and 4 bases from J, the gap between germline ends came to 16 bases. The germline V gene encodes CDR1 MNHNS and CDR2 SASEGT. The CDR3 runs 15 residues.

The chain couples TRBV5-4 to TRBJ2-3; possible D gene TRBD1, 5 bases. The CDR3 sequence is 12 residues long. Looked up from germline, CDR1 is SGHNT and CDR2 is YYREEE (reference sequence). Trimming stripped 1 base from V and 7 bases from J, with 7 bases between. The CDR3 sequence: CASSLMDNTQYF. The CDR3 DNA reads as TGTGCCAGCAGCTTGATGGACAATACGCAGTATTTT.

Written as DNA, the CDR3 is TGTGCCAGCAGCTTATCTGGGCCCTCAGAGACCCAGTACTTC. It yields the protein CASSLSGPSETQYF. V gene TRBV11-2 combines with J gene TRBJ2-5, with D unresolved. V gave up 2 bases and J gave up 4 bases, with 11 bases separating them. The CDR3 consists of 14 residues. Germline CDR1 reads SGHAT; CDR2 reads FQNNGV.

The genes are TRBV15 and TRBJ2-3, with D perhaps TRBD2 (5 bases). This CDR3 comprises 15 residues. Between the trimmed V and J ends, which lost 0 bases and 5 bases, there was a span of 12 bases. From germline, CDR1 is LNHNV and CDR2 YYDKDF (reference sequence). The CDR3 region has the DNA TGTGCCACCAGCAGAGACCAAGCGGAAGGAGATACGCAGTATTTT. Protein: CATSRDQAEGDTQYF.

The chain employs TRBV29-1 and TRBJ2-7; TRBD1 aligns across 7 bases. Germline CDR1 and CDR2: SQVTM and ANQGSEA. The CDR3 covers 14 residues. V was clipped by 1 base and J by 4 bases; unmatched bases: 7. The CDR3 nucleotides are TGCAGCGTTGAAGGAGAGGGGGCGCTTTACGAGCAGTACTTC. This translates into CSVEGEGALYEQYF.

CDR3 amino acids: CATRRTRTGGSGYTF. DNA for the CDR3: TGTGCCACCCGTAGAACCCGGACAGGGGGAAGTGGCTACACCTTC. This rearrangement joins TRBV6-5 to TRBJ1-2; TRBD1 agrees at 10 bases. CDR1 and CDR2 (germline): MNHEY, SVGAGI. V lost 10 bases and J lost 7; bases outside the gene matches: 15. The CDR3 sequence is 15 residues long.

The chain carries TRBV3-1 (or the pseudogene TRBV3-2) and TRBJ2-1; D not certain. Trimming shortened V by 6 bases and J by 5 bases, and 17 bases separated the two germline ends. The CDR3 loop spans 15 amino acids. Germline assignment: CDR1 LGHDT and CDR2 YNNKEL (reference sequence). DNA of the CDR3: TGTGCCAGCAGTCAACCCGGCCTTGGGCACAATGAGCAGTTCTTC. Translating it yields CASSQPGLGHNEQFF.

The CDR3 nucleotides read TGTGCCAGCTCACCGAGACAGGGATTCGGAAATTCACCCCTCCACTTT. Its protein is CASSPRQGFGNSPLHF. The V and J genes are TRBV18 and TRBJ1-6; 7 bases are a match to TRBD1. After removal of 3 bases from V and 7 bases from J, the junction contained 9 bases not matched to a gene. This CDR3 is built from 16 residues. Germline lookup yields CDR1 KGHSH and CDR2 LQKENI.

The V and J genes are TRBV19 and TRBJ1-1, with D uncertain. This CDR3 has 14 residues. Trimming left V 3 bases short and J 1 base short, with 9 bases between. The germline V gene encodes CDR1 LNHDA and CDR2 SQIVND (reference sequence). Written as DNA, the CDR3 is TGTGCCAGTAGTATCGGGAGGTCGAACACTGAAGCTTTCTTT. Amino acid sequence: CASSIGRSNTEAFF.

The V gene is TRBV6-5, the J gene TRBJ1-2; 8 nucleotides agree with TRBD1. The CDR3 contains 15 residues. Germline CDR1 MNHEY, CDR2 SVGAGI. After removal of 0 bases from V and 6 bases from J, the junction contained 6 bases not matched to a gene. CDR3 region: CASSYSGQGRNGYTF. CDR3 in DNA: TGTGCCAGCAGTTACTCCGGACAGGGAAGGAATGGCTACACCTTC.

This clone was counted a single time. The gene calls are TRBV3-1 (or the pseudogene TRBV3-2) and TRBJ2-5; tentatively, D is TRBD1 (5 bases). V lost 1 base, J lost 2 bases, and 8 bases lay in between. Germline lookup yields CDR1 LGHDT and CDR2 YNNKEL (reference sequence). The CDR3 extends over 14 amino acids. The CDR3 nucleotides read TGTGCCAGCAGCCAAGGACAGAATCAAGAGACCCAGTACTTC. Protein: CASSQGQNQETQYF.

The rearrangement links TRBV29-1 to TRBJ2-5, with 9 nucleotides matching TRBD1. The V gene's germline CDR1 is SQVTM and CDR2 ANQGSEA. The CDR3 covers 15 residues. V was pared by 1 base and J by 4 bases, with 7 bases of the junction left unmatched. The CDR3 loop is CSVEGDREGRETQYF. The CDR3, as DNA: TGCAGCGTTGAAGGGGACAGGGAAGGTCGAGAGACCCAGTACTTC.

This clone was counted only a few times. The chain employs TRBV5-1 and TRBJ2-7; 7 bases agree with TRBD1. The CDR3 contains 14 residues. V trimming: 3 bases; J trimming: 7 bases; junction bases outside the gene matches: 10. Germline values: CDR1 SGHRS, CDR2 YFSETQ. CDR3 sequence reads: CASSSGQASGEQYF. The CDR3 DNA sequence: TGCGCCAGCAGCTCCGGACAGGCCTCGGGGGAGCAGTACTTC.

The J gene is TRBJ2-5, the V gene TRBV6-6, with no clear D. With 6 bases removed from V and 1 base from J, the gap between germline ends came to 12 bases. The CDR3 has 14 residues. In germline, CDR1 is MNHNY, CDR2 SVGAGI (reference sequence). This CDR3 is CASSRVQIQETQYF. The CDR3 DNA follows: TGTGCCAGCAGCCGAGTACAGATCCAAGAGACCCAGTACTTC.

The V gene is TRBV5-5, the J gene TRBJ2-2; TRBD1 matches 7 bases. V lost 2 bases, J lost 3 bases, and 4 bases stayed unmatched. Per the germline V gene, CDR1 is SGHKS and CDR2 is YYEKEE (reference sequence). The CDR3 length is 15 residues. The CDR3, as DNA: TGTGCCAGCAGCTTAGGACAGGAGGACACCGGGGAGCTGTTTTTT. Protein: CASSLGQEDTGELFF.

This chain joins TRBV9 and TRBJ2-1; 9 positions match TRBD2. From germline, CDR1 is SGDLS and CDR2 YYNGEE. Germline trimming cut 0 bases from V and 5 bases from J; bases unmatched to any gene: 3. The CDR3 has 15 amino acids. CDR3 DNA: TGTGCCAGCAGCGTAGAACTAGCGGGTAACAATGAGCAGTTCTTC. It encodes CASSVELAGNNEQFF.

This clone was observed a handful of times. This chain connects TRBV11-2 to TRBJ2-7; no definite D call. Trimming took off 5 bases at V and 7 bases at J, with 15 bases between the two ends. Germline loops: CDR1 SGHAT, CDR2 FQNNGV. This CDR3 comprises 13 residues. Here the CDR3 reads CASSLSRVGEQYF. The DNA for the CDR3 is TGTGCCAGCAGCCTCTCCCGGGTGGGTGAGCAGTACTTC. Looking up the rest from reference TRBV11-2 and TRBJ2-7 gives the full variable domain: EAGVAQSPRYKIIEKRQSVAFWCNPISGHATLYWYQQILGQGPKLLIQFQNNGVVDDSQLPKDRFSAERLKGVDSTLKIQPAKLEDSAVYLCASSLSRVGEQYFGPGTRLTVT.

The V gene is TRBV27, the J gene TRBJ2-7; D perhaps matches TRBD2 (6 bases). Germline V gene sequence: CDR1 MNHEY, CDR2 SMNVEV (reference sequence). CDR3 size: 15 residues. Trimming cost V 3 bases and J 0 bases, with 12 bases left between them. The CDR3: CASSFGGTSSYEQYF. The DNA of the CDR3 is TGTGCCAGCAGTTTTGGAGGGACTTCCTCCTACGAGCAGTACTTC.

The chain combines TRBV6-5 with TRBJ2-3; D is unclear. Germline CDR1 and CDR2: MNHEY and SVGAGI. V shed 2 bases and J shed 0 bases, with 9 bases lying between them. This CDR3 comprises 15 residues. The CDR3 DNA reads TGTGCCAGCAGTTACCAGTCCCCAAGCACAGATACGCAGTATTTT. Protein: CASSYQSPSTDTQYF.

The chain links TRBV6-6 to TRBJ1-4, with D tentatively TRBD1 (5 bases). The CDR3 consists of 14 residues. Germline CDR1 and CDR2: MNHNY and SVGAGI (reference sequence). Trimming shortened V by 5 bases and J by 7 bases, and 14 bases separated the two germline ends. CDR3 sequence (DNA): TGTGCCAGCAGTCTCCGGGGGGTTGGTGAAAAACTGTTTTTT. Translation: CASSLRGVGEKLFF.

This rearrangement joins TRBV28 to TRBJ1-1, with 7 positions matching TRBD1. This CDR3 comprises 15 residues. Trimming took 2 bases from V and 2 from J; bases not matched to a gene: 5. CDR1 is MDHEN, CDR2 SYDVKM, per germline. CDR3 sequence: CASSLAQGVNTEAFF. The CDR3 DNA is TGTGCCAGCAGTTTAGCTCAGGGGGTTAACACTGAAGCTTTCTTT.

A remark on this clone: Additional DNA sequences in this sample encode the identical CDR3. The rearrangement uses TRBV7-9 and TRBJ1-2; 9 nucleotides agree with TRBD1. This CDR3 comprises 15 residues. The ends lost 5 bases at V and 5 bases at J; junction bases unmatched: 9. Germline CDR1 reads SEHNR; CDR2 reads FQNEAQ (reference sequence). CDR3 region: CASSPRTGEWYGYTF. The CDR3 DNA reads TGTGCCAGCAGCCCCCGGACAGGGGAATGGTATGGCTACACCTTC.

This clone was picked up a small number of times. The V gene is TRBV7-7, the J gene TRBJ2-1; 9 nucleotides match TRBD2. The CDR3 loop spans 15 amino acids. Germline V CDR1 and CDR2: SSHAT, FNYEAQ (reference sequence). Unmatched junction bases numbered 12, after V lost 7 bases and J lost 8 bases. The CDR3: CASTLGTSPQDEQFF. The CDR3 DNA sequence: TGTGCCAGCACCCTAGGGACTAGCCCACAGGATGAGCAGTTCTTC.

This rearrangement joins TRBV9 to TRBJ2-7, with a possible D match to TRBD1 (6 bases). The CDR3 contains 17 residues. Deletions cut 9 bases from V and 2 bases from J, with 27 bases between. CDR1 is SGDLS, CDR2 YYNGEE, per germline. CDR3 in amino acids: CAIDQPSSGTSAYEQYF. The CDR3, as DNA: TGTGCCATCGACCAACCCTCCTCCGGGACATCGGCCTACGAGCAGTACTTC.

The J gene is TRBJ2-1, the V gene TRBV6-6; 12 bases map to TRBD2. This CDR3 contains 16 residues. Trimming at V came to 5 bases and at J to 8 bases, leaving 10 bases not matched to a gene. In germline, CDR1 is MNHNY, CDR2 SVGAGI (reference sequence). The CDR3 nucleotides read TGTGCCAGCAGTCCCCCGGGACTAGCGGGTACCCATGAGCAGTTCTTC. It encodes CASSPPGLAGTHEQFF.